What follows are 20 T cell receptor beta chains derived from one specimen sequenced in a study of high-grade serous ovarian cancer treatment subgroups. The method was immunoSEQ multiplex PCR; TCRdb's version includes in-frame clones alone and lacks a portion of them. The sample has 2,500 to 3,500 clones; approximately 62% are singletons. The tumor samples were collected prior to definitive surgery or chemotherapy. What was sequenced was tumor tissue. These receptors all come from a human donor with high-grade serous ovarian cancer.

V usage is TRBV13 and J usage is TRBJ2-1; D is uncertain. CDR1 is PRHDT and CDR2 is FYEKMQ in the germline V gene (reference sequence). V was clipped by 4 bases and J by 8 bases, with 15 bases between them. The CDR3 consists of 14 residues. CDR3 residues: CASSSGVAIHEQFF. CDR3 in DNA: TGTGCCAGCAGCTCCGGCGTGGCAATTCATGAGCAGTTCTTC.

The chain links TRBV13 to TRBJ2-1, with no clear D. The ends were cut back, 5 bases at V and 2 bases at J, with 10 bases in the middle. The CDR3 length is 14 residues. The V gene's germline CDR1 is PRHDT and CDR2 FYEKMQ (reference sequence). CDR3 region: CASSLELTYNEQFF. In nucleotides, the CDR3 is TGTGCCAGCAGCCTTGAGCTGACCTACAATGAGCAGTTCTTC.

This sequence joins TRBV19 and TRBJ1-1, with a possible D match to TRBD1 (5 bases). The V end lost 9 bases, the J end lost 5 bases, and 10 bases lay between the germline ends. Germline V gene lookup returns CDR1 LNHDA and CDR2 SQIVND (reference sequence). The CDR3 loop spans 11 amino acids. The CDR3 DNA follows: TGTGCCAGCCGAGAGGGGACTGAAGCTTTCTTT. Residues: CASREGTEAFF.

For the CDR3, the DNA is TGTGCCAGCAGCGTATCGGGGGGGGAAAAACTGTTTTTT. Translating gives CASSVSGGEKLFF. The chain joins TRBV9 to TRBJ1-4; D might be TRBD1 (5 bases). Between the trimmed V and J ends, which lost 1 base and 8 bases, there was a span of 9 bases. The CDR3 contains 13 residues. Germline V CDR1 and CDR2: SGDLS, YYNGEE.

The chain is built from TRBV5-1 and TRBJ2-5, with D tentatively TRBD2 (6 bases). The germline CDR1 and CDR2 sequences are SGHRS and YFSETQ. This CDR3 comprises 15 residues. Trimming took off 0 bases at V and 5 bases at J, with 14 bases between the two ends. CDR3: CASSLDGRAGETQYF. DNA for the CDR3: TGCGCCAGCAGCTTGGATGGCAGGGCGGGGGAGACCCAGTACTTC.

The V gene is TRBV7-3, the J gene TRBJ2-1, with 9 bases identical to TRBD2. The CDR3 covers 14 residues. Germline-derived CDR1 and CDR2 are SGHTA and FQGTGA. With 4 bases clipped from V and 7 bases from J, the junction kept 5 bases outside the gene matches. The CDR3 loop is CASSSLAGVNEQFF. The DNA for the CDR3 is TGTGCCAGCAGCTCATTAGCGGGAGTGAATGAGCAGTTCTTC.

The CDR3 spells CASSFRGPGLAKNIQYF. The CDR3 nucleotides read TGTGCCAGCAGCTTCCGAGGACCTGGTCTAGCCAAAAACATTCAGTACTTC. This chain connects TRBV7-2 to TRBJ2-4; D remains ambiguous. V was cut by 3 bases and J by 0 bases, with 15 bases left in between. This CDR3 spans 17 amino acids. CDR1 is SGHTA and CDR2 is FQGNSA in the germline V gene.

The chain joins TRBV6-5 to TRBJ2-1; unclear D gene. The CDR3 consists of 13 residues. Trimming shortened V by 4 bases and J by 3 bases, and 7 bases separated the two germline ends. The V gene's germline CDR1 is MNHEY and CDR2 SVGAGI. In nucleotides, the CDR3 is TGTGCCAGCAGTTCCACGGACTACAATGAGCAGTTCTTC. Protein product: CASSSTDYNEQFF.

This clone was seen a handful of times. The chain uses TRBV7-2 and TRBJ2-7; possibly TRBD1 for D (5 bases). The ends were cut back, 2 bases at V and 3 bases at J, with 14 bases in the middle. CDR1 and CDR2 (germline): SGHTA, FQGNSA. The CDR3 consists of 15 residues. The CDR3 protein is CASSLTLTAYYEQYF. The CDR3 bases are TGTGCCAGCAGCTTAACACTGACAGCCTACTACGAGCAGTACTTC.

This clone was detected only a few times. Here the CDR3 DNA reads TGCGCCAGCAGTAACACCTTTGAGGGTGGACCCCCCGAGCAGTACTTC. It yields the protein CASSNTFEGGPPEQYF. The rearrangement links TRBV5-1 to TRBJ2-7, with a weak D call TRBD2 (5 bases). The germline V gene encodes CDR1 SGHRS and CDR2 YFSETQ. Trimming cost V 5 bases and J 6 bases, with 24 bases left between them. The CDR3 totals 16 residues.

In its sample, this clone was seen a few times. The rearrangement uses TRBV11-3 and TRBJ2-7; 10 bases match TRBD1. The CDR3 consists of 14 residues. Germline V gives CDR1 SGHNT, CDR2 YENEEA. The trim removed 5 bases at V and 3 bases at J, leaving 4 bases unmatched. The CDR3, as DNA: TGTGCCAGCAGCGTGGGACAGGGGTACTACGAGCAGTACTTC. Translation gives CASSVGQGYYEQYF.

This rearrangement joins TRBV10-3 to TRBJ1-3; the match to TRBD1 covers 8 bases. The CDR3 is 15 amino acids. Per the germline V gene, CDR1 is ENHRY and CDR2 is SYGVKD. V gave up 0 bases and J gave up 9 bases; unmatched junction bases: 7. The CDR3 nucleotides are TGTGCCATCAGTGAGTCGGGACAGGCAGGAGTCACCATATATTTT. The encoded protein is CAISESGQAGVTIYF.

V gene TRBV7-2 combines with J gene TRBJ1-5, with D possibly being TRBD1 (5 bases). The ends were cut back, 5 bases at V and 4 bases at J, with 18 bases in the middle. Germline V gene data show CDR1 as SGHTA and CDR2 as FQGNSA. CDR3 length equals 16 residues. The CDR3 DNA follows: TGTGCCAGCAGCCAAAGTAGTACAGGTTATAATCAGCCCCAGCATTTT. Amino acid sequence: CASSQSSTGYNQPQHF.

The chain has TRBV6-1 and TRBJ1-6; the D gene is possibly TRBD1 (5 bases). Germline CDR1 is MNHNS and CDR2 is SASEGT. V was cut by 5 bases and J by 15 bases, with 17 bases left in between. This CDR3 contains 13 residues. The chain's CDR3 is CASSSPLRGNLHF. CDR3 DNA sequence: TGTGCCAGCAGTTCACCGCTGAGGGGTAACCTCCACTTT.

This chain links TRBV11-3 with TRBJ2-4, with 12 positions matching TRBD2. The J segment lost 2 bases and the V segment lost 4 bases, leaving 3 bases of the junction unmatched. From germline, CDR1 is SGHNT and CDR2 YENEEA. This CDR3 spans 16 amino acids. In DNA form, the CDR3 reads TGTGCCAGCAGCTCCCTAGCGGGAGGGACCAAAAACATTCAGTACTTC. Translated, it gives CASSSLAGGTKNIQYF.

This clone has only one observation. The chain couples TRBV7-9 to TRBJ2-1; TRBD2 agrees at 8 bases. The junction had 12 bases not matched to a gene; V was cut back by 4 bases and J by 4 bases. The CDR3 runs to 17 residues. Germline loops: CDR1 SEHNR, CDR2 FQNEAQ (reference sequence). The CDR3 spells CASSSTSLGGGYNEQFF. Written as DNA, the CDR3 is TGTGCCAGCAGCTCAACGTCTCTGGGCGGGGGGTACAATGAGCAGTTCTTC.

This clone was found a few times. V usage is TRBV19 and J usage is TRBJ1-6, with D hard to call. Looked up from germline, CDR1 is LNHDA and CDR2 is SQIVND (reference sequence). The CDR3 length is 13 residues. The V gene lost 5 bases and the J gene lost 9 bases, with 11 bases spanning the gap. The CDR3 loop reads CASSSGPSSPLHF. Here the CDR3 DNA reads TGTGCCAGTAGTTCCGGACCTAGTTCACCCCTCCACTTT.

This clone was detected a few times. The chain uses TRBV11-3 and TRBJ2-7; D gene uncertain. Trimming removed 3 bases at V and 2 bases at J, with 11 bases between. CDR3 size: 14 residues. Germline V gene data show CDR1 as SGHNT and CDR2 as YENEEA. The CDR3 region is CASSLSTTPYEQYF. The CDR3 DNA reads TGTGCCAGCAGCTTGAGTACTACGCCCTACGAGCAGTACTTC.

This clone was detected only a few times. This sequence joins TRBV4-1 and TRBJ1-1, with 8 bases fitting TRBD1. The V segment lost 8 bases and the J segment 11 bases; nucleotides outside the gene matches: 19. Per germline, CDR1 MGHRA and CDR2 YSYEKL. The CDR3 is 15 amino acids. The CDR3 region is CASHGRGRGGLVAFF. The CDR3 DNA reads TGCGCCAGCCATGGCAGGGGGCGAGGTGGGTTGGTGGCTTTCTTT.

The V and J genes are TRBV30 and TRBJ1-4, with TRBD1 as a possible D gene (5 bases). Germline V gives CDR1 GTSNPN, CDR2 SVGIG (reference sequence). The CDR3 runs to 15 residues. V shed 3 bases and J shed 2 bases, with 13 bases lying between them. The CDR3 DNA reads as TGTGCCTGGAGCCTCCCGGGGGGGACTAATGAAAAACTGTTTTTT. It encodes CAWSLPGGTNEKLFF.